This TCR beta chain was profiled in a study of shared clonotypes between healthy human individuals. Study at large: Three CD4 naive, three CD4 memory, two CD8 naive and one CD8 memory plate were used per donor.

As defined, naive CD8 cells were CD45RO-negative and positively selected for CCR7, with terminally differentiated effector memory CD45RA+ cells excluded. Assay execution took place at the deep level. Measured with immunoSEQ multiplex PCR; TCRdb has only the in-frame clones, and not every one. The sample has about 2.1 million clones; roughly 93% are singletons. The sequence was obtained from a man aged 18-30 years in good health. Some clones in this sample may be carry-over from other donors' samples. Sequencing input: naive CD8+ T cells from PBMCs.

The CDR3: CASSPMLEDGANRRLGYTF. CDR3 nucleotide sequence: TGTGCCAGCAGCCCAATGTTAGAGGACGGAGCCAACCGGAGATTAGGCTACACCTTC. The chain links TRBV5-4 to TRBJ1-2; D is unresolved. The CDR3 extends over 19 amino acids. Trimming removed 4 bases at V and 8 bases at J, with 33 bases between. The germline gives CDR1 SGHNT, CDR2 YYREEE (reference sequence). The full variable domain, completed using reference TRBV5-4 and TRBJ1-2, is ETGVTQSPTHLIKTRGQQVTLRCSSQSGHNTVSWYQQALGQGPQFIFQYYREEENGRGNFPPRFSGLQFPNYSSELNVNALELDDSALYLCASSPMLEDGANRRLGYTFGSGTRLTVV.